Reported below is one T cell receptor beta chain. This sample is part of a study of blood T cell repertoires in COVID-19. Clones were sequenced by immunoSEQ multiplex PCR, and TCRdb holds only the in-frame ones, with some missing. The table has about 250,000 clones, around 82% seen once. Cohort placement rested on clinical history that participants reported themselves. Trimming shortened V by 7 bases and J by 5 bases, and 14 bases separated the two germline ends. The CDR3 runs 13 residues. Germline V gene data show CDR1 as SGHAT and CDR2 as FQNNGV. The clonotype originates from a man in his forties or fifties who had recovered from COVID-19. Sequenced input: PBMCs or T cells enriched from blood (not recorded which). The chain has TRBV11-2 and TRBJ1-2; D is uncertain. The CDR3 spells CASNGVRLYGYTF. The CDR3 DNA sequence: TGTGCCAGCAATGGCGTTCGACTATATGGCTACACCTTC.